This T cell receptor (beta chain) was identified during a study of T cells in Graves' hyperthyroidism and ophthalmopathy (dated by TCRdb to the late 2010s). Background on the whole study: Peripheral blood was sampled at the time of initial diagnosis, prior to any treatment. A discovery cohort of about a hundred patients, roughly 45 with Graves' ophthalmopathy and under 60 with stable Graves' hyperthyroidism, was used to find distinguishing TCR V-J signatures. An independent validation cohort of around 19 hyperthyroidism patients and 15 or so patients who later progressed to ophthalmopathy tested prospective prediction of ophthalmopathy. For training and testing, the roughly 97 patients in the discovery cohort were randomly divided in a 7:3 ratio. Thyroid tissue and blood T-cell repertoires from six Graves' hyperthyroidism patients were also compared in the study. After sampling, hyperthyroidism patients received methimazole starting at 30 mg daily, and ophthalmopathy patients received high-dose intravenous methylprednisolone. TCR Vbeta CDR3 sequencing of 135 peripheral blood samples (43 ophthalmopathy, roughly 72 hyperthyroidism and some 17 progressor patients) is reported in the paper.

Here is what the overall study found, with its caveats: During validation, the model predicted progression to ophthalmopathy a median of approximately 7 months ahead of onset, with roughly 65% sensitivity and 72% to 80% specificity. No statistical method was used to fix the sample size in advance, and group allocation was not hidden from the investigators. Most expanded thyroid clonotypes (frequency above 0.001) were also detected in blood, a finding suggesting that blood repertoires may reflect thyroid immune responses. In cross-validation, a model built on a 13 V-J signature told ophthalmopathy apart from stable hyperthyroidism with approximately 90% sensitivity and approximately 84% specificity, and in testing the same model reached 80%/75%.

Moderately to severely active disease, a Clinical Activity Score of at least 3, a NOSPECS grade of at least 4, and a duration under 3 months were present in ophthalmopathy patients. Patients with uncontrolled infections, other autoimmune diseases, pregnancy or lactation were excluded. Diagnoses were based on clinical symptoms, serum thyroxine and TRAb, thyroid ultrasound and orbital computed tomography. Ficoll-Paque density gradient centrifugation was used to isolate PBMCs from under 11 ml of fresh peripheral blood. Total RNA was extracted with Trizol reagent, and quality was checked on an Agilent 2100 Bioanalyzer. This clonotype was observed at least ten times. Which antigen it targets is not known. No per-base quality is available; no much larger clone lies one base away. The CDR3 contains 15 residues, cysteine and phenylalanine counted. Only the CDR3 DNA stays, 45 bases, in frame from base 1. V is pruned by 5 bases and J by 7 bases, leaving 6 bases of the junction without a gene match.

TCR beta CDR3 regions were amplified from RNA transcripts. A first-round RT-PCR of the TCR CDR3 used the HTBI primer set with the Qiagen OneStep RT-PCR kit. Libraries were constructed in a second round of multiplex PCR, after which size selection and purification were performed. Libraries were sequenced paired-end with 100 bp reads on an Illumina HiSeq2000. On the authors' methods: Raw data were processed with SOAPnuke, discarding reads with adapters, uncalled bases, mean Phred below 15, or no exact constant-primer or identifier match. High-quality paired reads were merged with COPE v1.2.5, and unique nucleotide sequences were defined as clonotypes. Clonotypes were aligned to IMGT TRBV, TRBD and TRBJ reference segments using MiTCR v1.1. Analysis was restricted to V-J combinations with a frequency above 0.0001, which covered roughly 99% of repertoires. A TCS score was defined as the ratio of F50 (clonal expansion) to E x V (chaos), with BLOSUM62-based TCRdist applied between CDR3 peptides within each V-J. Welch's t-statistics and random forest reduced fewer than 600 V-J features to roughly 13, which were used in a naive Bayes classifier (R e1071). TCRdb itself trimmed the public reads at Q25 with fastp, ran MiXCR and retained productive beta chains. Identical CDR3 proteins give one entry, which carries the most common genes and DNA. The V and J calls come from TCRdb's annotation, not from the publication. The sample has hundreds of thousands of distinct CDR3 sequences on record, roughly 15% of them singletons. About 21% of the sample is in the top ten clones.

Sequencing was performed on blood. The chain uses TRBV12-3 or TRBV12-4 and TRBJ2-1, with 12 central nucleotides matching TRBD2. This TCR came from a woman aged 60-70 years with Graves' ophthalmopathy. The nucleotide sequence reads TGTGCCAGCAGTCCCCGAGGACTAGCGGGGAATGAGCAGTTCTTC. Its amino acids are CASSPRGLAGNEQFF.